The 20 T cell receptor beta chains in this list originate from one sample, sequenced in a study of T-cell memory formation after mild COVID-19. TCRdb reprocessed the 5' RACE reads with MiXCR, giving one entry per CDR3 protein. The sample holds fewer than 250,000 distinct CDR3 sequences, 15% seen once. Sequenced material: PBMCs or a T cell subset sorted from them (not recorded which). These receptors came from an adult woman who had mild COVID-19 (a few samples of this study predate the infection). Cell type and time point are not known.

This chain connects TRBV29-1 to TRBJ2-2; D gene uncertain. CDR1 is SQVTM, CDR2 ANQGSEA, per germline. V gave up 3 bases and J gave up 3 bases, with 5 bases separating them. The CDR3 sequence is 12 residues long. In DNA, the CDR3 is TGCAGCGTTGATCGGGACACCGGGGAGCTGTTTTTT. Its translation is CSVDRDTGELFF.

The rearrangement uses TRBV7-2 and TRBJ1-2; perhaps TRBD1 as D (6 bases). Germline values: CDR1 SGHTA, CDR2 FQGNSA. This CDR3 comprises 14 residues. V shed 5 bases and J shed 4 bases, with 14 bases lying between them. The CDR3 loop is CASSPAGVRYGYTF. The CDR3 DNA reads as TGTGCCAGCAGCCCAGCAGGGGTTCGCTATGGCTACACCTTC.

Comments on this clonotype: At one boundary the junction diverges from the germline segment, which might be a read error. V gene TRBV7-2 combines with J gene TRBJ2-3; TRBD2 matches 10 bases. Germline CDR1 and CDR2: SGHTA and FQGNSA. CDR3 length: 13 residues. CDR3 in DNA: TGTGCCAGCAGCTTAGGCCCCCTAGCGGGAGCGCATTTT. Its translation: CASSLGPLAGAHF.

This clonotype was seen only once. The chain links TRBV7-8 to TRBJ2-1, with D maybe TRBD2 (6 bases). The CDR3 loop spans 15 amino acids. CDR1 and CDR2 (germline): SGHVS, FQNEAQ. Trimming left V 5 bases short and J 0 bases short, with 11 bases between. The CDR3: CASSPRRDSYNEQFF. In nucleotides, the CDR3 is TGTGCCAGCAGCCCTAGGAGGGACTCCTACAATGAGCAGTTCTTC.

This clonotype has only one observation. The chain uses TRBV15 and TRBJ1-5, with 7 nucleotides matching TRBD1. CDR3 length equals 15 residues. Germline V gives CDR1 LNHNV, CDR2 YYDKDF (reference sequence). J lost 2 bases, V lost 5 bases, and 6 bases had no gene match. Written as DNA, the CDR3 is TGTGCCACCAGCGCGTACAGGGGAGGCAATCAGCCCCAGCATTTT. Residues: CATSAYRGGNQPQHF.

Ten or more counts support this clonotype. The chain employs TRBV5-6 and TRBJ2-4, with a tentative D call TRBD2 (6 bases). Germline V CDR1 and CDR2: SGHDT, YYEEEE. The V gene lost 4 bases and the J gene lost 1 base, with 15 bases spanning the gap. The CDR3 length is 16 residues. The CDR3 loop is CASSNRGILAKNIQYF. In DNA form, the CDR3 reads TGTGCCAGCAGCAACCGGGGGATCTTGGCCAAAAACATTCAGTACTTC.

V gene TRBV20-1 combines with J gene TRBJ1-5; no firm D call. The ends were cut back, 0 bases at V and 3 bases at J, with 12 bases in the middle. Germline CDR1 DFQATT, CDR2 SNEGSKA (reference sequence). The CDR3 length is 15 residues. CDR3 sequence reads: CSARDRGHPNQPQHF. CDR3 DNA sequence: TGCAGTGCTAGAGATCGAGGCCACCCCAATCAGCCCCAGCATTTT.

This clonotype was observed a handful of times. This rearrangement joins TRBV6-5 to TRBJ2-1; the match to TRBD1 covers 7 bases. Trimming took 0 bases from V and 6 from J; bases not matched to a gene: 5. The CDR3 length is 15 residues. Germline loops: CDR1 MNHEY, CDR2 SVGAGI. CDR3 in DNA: TGTGCCAGCAGTTACTCGAAGGGGGCACCCAATGAGCAGTTCTTC. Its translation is CASSYSKGAPNEQFF.

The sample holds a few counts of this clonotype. CDR3 coding DNA: TGTGCCAGCAGCTTAGCGCTGGGCTTTGGGGCCAACGTCCTGACTTTC. This translates into CASSLALGFGANVLTF. The chain uses TRBV7-6 and TRBJ2-6; D ambiguous. Germline V gives CDR1 SGHVS, CDR2 FNYEAQ. Trimming shortened V by 0 bases and J by 3 bases, and 9 bases separated the two germline ends. CDR3 size: 16 residues. Supplemented by reference TRBV7-6 and TRBJ2-6, the full variable domain reads GAGVSQSPRYKVTKRGQDVALRCDPISGHVSLYWYRQALGQGPEFLTYFNYEAQQDKSGLPNDRFSAERPEGSISTLTIQRTEQRDSAMYRCASSLALGFGANVLTFGAGSRLTVL.

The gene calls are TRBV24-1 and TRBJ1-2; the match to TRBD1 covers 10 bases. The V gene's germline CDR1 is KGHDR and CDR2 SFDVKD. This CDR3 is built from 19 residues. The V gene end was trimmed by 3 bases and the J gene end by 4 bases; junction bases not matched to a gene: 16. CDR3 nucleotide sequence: TGTGCCACCAGTGATGGTTTCGGGACAGGGGCCAGCTCGGGCTATGGCTACACCTTC. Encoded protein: CATSDGFGTGASSGYGYTF.

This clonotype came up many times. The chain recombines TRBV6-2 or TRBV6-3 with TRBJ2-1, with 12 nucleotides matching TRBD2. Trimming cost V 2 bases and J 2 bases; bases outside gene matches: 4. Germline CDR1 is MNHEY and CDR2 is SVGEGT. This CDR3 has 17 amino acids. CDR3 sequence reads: CASSYQGLAGAYNEQFF. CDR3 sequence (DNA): TGTGCCAGCAGTTACCAGGGACTAGCGGGCGCCTACAATGAGCAGTTCTTC.

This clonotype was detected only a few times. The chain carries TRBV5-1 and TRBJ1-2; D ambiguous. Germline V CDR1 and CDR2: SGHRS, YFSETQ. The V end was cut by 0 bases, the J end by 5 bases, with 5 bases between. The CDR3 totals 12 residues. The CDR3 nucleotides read TGCGCCAGCAGCTTGGGGGAATATGGCTACACCTTC. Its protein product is CASSLGEYGYTF. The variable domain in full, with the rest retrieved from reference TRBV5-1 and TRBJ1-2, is KAGVTQTPRYLIKTRGQQVTLSCSPISGHRSVSWYQQTPGQGLQFLFEYFSETQRNKGNFPGRFSGRQFSNSRSEMNVSTLELGDSALYLCASSLGEYGYTFGSGTRLTVV.

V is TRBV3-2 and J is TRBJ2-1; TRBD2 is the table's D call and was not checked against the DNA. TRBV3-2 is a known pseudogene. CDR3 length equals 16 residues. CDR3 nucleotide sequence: TGTGCCAGCAGCCAAGCCGTAGCAGTCCTTTATGATGAGCAGTTCTTC. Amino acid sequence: CASSQAVAVLYDEQFF.

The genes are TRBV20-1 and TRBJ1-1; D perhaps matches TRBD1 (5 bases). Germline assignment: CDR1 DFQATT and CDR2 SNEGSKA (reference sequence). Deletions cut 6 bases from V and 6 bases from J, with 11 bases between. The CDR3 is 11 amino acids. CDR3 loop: CSARVSAEAFF. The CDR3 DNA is TGCAGTGCCAGGGTTTCCGCTGAAGCTTTCTTT.

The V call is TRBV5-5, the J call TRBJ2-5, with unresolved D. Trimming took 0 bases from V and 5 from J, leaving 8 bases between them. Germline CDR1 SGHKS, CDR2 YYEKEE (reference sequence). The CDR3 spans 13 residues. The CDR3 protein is CASSLAWTETQYF. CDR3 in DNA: TGTGCCAGCAGCTTGGCCTGGACGGAGACCCAGTACTTC.

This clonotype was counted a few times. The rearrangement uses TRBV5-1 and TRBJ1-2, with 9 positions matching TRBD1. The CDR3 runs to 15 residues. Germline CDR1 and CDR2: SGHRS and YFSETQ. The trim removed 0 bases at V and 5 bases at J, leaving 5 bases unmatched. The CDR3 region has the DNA TGCGCCAGCAGCTTGGCGGGACAGGGAGGTTATGGCTACACCTTC. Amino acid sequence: CASSLAGQGGYGYTF.

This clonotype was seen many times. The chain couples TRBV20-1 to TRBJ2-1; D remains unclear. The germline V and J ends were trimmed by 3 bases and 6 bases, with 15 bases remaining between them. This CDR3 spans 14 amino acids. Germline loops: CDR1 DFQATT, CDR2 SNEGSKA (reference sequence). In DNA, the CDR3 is TGCAGTGCTAGGGATGATGCCCTTCCCAATGAGCAGTTCTTC. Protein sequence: CSARDDALPNEQFF.

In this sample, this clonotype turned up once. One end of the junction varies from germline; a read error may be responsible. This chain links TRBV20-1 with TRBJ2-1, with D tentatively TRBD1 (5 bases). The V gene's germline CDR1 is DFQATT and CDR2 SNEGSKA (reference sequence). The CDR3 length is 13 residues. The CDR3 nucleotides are TGCAGTGCTAGAGGAACGGCAGGGCCAGAGCCGTTCTTC. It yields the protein CSARGTAGPEPFF.

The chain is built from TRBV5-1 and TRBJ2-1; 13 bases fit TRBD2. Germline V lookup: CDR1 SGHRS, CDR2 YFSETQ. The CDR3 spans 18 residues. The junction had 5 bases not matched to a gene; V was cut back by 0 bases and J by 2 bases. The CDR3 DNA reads TGCGCCAGCAGCTTGGCTACTAGCGGGGGGGCTGCCTACAATGAGCAGTTCTTC. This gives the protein CASSLATSGGAAYNEQFF.

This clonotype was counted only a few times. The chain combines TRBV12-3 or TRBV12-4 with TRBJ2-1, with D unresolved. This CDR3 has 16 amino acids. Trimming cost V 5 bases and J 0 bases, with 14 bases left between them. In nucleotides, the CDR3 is TGTGCCAGCAGTCACCCCCTGGTCAGCTCCTACAATGAGCAGTTCTTC. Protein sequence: CASSHPLVSSYNEQFF.